These T cell receptor beta chains were read from a single sample in a study of shared clonotypes between healthy human individuals. The data were produced by immunoSEQ multiplex PCR, yet TCRdb's version contains in-frame clones alone and is incomplete. Of 850,000 to 1,100,000 clones listed, approximately 80% are singletons. Sequencing was performed on memory CD4+ T cells from PBMCs. The receptors derive from a man in his late teens or twenties in good health. Some clones in this sample may be carry-over from other donors' samples. The CDR3 runs from the conserved cysteine through the conserved F or W. A D gene is named only where the DNA matches it firmly. Clone size is not always given. Where it is, it says once, few, many or a class for expanded clones.

>few|16|TRBJ2-7|TRBV4-1|TRBD2
CASSQGLADSSYEQYF
TGCGCCAGCAGCCAAGGACTAGCGGACAGCTCCTACGAGCAGTACTTC
>NA|16|TRBJ2-7|TRBV4-2|NA
CASSQVRADQGYEQYF
TGTGCCAGCAGCCAAGTCCGGGCAGACCAGGGTTACGAGCAGTACTTC
>NA|16|TRBJ2-5|TRBV19|NA
CASSRGAGGGQETQYF
TGTGCCAGTAGTAGGGGGGCAGGGGGAGGCCAAGAGACCCAGTACTTC
>NA|15|TRBJ2-7|TRBV15|NA
CATSRAGAGLREQYF
TGTGCCACCAGCAGAGCAGGGGCGGGATTACGCGAGCAGTACTTC
>NA|13|TRBJ2-1|TRBV7-2|NA
CASSLRWGSEQFF
TGTGCCAGCAGCTTAAGGTGGGGCAGTGAGCAGTTCTTC
>NA|15|TRBJ2-2|TRBV10-3|TRBD2
CAISDGAGGAGELFF
TGTGCCATCAGTGACGGAGCGGGAGGGGCCGGGGAGCTGTTTTTT
>NA|14|TRBJ1-1|TRBV19|NA
CASSNRALNTEAFF
TGTGCCAGTAGTAACAGGGCCCTGAACACTGAAGCTTTCTTT
>many|17|TRBJ2-1|TRBV27|TRBD1
CATSFPGTGGARNEQFF
TGTGCCACCTCCTTCCCCGGGACAGGGGGCGCTAGGAATGAGCAGTTCTTC
>NA|15|TRBJ2-2|TRBV18|TRBD1
CASSGTVANTGELFF
TGTGCCAGCTCAGGGACAGTCGCGAACACCGGGGAGCTGTTTTTT
>NA|16|TRBJ2-1|TRBV28|TRBD1
CASSGQGAFSYNEQFF
TGTGCCAGCAGTGGACAGGGGGCTTTCTCCTACAATGAGCAGTTCTTC
>NA|13|TRBJ1-1|TRBV6-5|TRBD1
CASSSRGTSEAFF
TGTGCCAGCAGTTCCAGGGGGACGAGTGAAGCTTTCTTT
>NA|15|TRBJ2-3|TRBV6-6|TRBD2
CATGGSGGDTDTQYF
TGTGCCACGGGGGGGTCGGGAGGTGACACAGATACGCAGTATTTT
>NA|15|TRBJ2-3|TRBV7-3|NA
CASSLSAGMGDTQYF
TGTGCCAGCAGCTTAAGTGCGGGTATGGGAGATACGCAGTATTTT
>few|12|TRBJ1-1|TRBV7-9|NA
CAGGQYNTEAFF
TGTGCCGGGGGACAATACAACACTGAAGCTTTCTTT